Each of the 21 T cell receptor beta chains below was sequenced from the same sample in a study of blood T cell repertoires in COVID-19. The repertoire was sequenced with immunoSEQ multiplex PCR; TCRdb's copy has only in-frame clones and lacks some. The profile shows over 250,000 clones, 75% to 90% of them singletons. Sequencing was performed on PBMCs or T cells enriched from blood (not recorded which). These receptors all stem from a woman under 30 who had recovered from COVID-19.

CDR3 sequence: CASSRGVFNQPQHF. CDR3 in DNA: TGTGCCAGCAGCCGGGGGGTATTCAATCAGCCCCAGCATTTT. The genes are TRBV5-8 and TRBJ1-5; maybe TRBD1 (5 bases). The germline gives CDR1 SGHTS, CDR2 YDEGEE. The CDR3 is 14 residues long. Trimming shortened V by 4 bases and J by 3 bases, and 11 bases separated the two germline ends.

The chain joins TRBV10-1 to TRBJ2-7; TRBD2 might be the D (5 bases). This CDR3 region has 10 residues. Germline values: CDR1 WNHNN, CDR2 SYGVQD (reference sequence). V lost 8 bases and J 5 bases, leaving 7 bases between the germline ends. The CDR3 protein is CASWRDEQYF. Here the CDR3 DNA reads TGCGCCAGCTGGCGGGACGAGCAGTACTTC.

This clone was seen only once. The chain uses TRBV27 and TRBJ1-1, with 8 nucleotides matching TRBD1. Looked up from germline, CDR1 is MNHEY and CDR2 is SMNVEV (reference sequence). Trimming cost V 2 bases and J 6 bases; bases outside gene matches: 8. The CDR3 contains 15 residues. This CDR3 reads CASSLGTTGVSEAFF. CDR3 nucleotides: TGTGCCAGCAGTTTAGGCACGACAGGGGTATCTGAAGCTTTCTTT.

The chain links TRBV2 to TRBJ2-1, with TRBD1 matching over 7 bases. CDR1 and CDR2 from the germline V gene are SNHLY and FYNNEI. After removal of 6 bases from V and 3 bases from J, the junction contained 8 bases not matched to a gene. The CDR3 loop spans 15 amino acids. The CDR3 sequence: CASSAGTENYNEQFF. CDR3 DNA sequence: TGTGCCAGCAGCGCCGGGACAGAGAACTACAATGAGCAGTTCTTC. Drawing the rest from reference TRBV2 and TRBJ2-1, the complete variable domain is EPEVTQTPSHQVTQMGQEVILRCVPISNHLYFYWYRQILGQKVEFLVSFYNNEISEKSEIFDDQFSVERPDGSNFTLKIRSTKLEDSAMYFCASSAGTENYNEQFFGPGTRLTVL.

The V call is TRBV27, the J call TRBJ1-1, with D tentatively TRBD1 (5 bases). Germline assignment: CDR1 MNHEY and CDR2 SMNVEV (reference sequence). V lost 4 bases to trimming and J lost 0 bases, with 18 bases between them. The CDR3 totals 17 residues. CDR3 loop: CASSSRTPTIMNTEAFF. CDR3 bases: TGTGCCAGCAGTTCTCGGACACCAACGATCATGAACACTGAAGCTTTCTTT.

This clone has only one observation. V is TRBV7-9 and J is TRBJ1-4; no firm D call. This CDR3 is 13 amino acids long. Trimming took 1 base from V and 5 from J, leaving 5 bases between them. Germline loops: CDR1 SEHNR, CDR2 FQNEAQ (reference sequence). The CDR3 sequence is CASSLDGNEKLFF. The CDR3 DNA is TGTGCCAGCAGCTTAGACGGGAATGAAAAACTGTTTTTT.

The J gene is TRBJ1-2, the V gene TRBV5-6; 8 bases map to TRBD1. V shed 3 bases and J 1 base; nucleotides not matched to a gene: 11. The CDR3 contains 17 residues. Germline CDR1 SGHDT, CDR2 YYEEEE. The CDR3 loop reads CASSSILRTGINYGYTF. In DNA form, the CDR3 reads TGTGCCAGCAGCTCAATATTAAGGACAGGGATTAACTATGGCTACACCTTC.

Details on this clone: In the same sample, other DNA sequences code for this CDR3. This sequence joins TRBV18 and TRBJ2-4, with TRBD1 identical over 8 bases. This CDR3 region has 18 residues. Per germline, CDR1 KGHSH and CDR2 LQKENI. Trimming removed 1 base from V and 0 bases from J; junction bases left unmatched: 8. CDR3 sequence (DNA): TGTGCCAGCTCACCACGAACAGGGGGGACCTTAGCCAAAAACATTCAGTACTTC. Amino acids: CASSPRTGGTLAKNIQYF.

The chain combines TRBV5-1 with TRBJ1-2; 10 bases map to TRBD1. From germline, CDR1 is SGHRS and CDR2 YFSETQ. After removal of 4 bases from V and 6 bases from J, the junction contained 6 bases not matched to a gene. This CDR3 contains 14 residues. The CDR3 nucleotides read TGCGCCAGCAGCCTGGGACAGGGGTGGAATGGCTACACCTTC. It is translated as CASSLGQGWNGYTF.

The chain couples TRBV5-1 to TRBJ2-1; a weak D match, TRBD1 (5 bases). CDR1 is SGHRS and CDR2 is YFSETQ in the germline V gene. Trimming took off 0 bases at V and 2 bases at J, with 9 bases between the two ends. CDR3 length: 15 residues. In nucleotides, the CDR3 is TGCGCCAGCAGCTTGGTACAGGAGACCTACAATGAGCAGTTCTTC. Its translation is CASSLVQETYNEQFF.

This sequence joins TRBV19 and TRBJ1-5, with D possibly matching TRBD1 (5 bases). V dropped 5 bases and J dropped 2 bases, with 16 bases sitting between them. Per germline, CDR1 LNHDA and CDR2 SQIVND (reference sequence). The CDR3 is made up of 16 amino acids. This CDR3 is CASSPPRGVGNQPQHF. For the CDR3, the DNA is TGTGCCAGTAGTCCCCCCCGGGGGGTTGGCAATCAGCCCCAGCATTTT.

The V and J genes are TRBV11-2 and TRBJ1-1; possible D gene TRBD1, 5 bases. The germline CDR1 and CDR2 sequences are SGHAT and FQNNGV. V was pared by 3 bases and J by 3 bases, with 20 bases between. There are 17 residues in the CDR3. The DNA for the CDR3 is TGTGCCAGCAGCTTCCGCATTTGGGGTTCAGGGTACACTGAAGCTTTCTTT. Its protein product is CASSFRIWGSGYTEAFF.

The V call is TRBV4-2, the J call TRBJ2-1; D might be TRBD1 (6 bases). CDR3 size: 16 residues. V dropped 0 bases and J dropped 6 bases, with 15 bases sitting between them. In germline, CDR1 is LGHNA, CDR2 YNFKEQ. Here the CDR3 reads CASSQDGGSAPNEQFF. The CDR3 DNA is TGTGCCAGCAGCCAAGATGGGGGCTCTGCCCCCAATGAGCAGTTCTTC.

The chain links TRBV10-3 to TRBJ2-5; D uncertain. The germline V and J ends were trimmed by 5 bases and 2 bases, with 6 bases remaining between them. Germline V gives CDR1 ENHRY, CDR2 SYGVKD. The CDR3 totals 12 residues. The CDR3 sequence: CAISSLQETQYF. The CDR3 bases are TGTGCCATCAGTTCTTTACAAGAGACCCAGTACTTC.

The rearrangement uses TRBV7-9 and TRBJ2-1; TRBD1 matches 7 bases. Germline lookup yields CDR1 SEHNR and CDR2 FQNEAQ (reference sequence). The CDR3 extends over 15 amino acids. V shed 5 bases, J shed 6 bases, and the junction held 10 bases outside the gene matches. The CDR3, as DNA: TGTGCCAGCAGCCCCCGACAGGGTACCGGCAATGAGCAGTTCTTC. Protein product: CASSPRQGTGNEQFF.

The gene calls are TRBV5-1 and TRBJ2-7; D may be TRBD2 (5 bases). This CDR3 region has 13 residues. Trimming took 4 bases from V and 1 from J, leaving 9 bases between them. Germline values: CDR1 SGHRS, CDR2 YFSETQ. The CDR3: CASSEGGSYEQYF. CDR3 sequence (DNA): TGCGCCAGCAGCGAGGGCGGTTCCTACGAGCAGTACTTC.

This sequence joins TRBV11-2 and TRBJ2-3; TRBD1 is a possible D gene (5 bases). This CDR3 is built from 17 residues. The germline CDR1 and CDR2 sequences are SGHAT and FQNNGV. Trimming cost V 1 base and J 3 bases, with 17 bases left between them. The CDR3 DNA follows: TGTGCCAGCAGCTTAGCGCCAAGGGGCGCGATTACAGATACGCAGTATTTT. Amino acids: CASSLAPRGAITDTQYF.

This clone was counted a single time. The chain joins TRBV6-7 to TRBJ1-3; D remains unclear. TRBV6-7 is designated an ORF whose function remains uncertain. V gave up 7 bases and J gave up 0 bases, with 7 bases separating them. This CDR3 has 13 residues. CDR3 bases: TGTGCCAGCAAGAGAGACTCTGGAAACACCATATATTTT. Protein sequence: CASKRDSGNTIYF.

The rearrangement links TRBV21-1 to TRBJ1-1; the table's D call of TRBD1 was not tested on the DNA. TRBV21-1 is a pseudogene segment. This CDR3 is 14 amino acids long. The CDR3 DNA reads TGTGCCAGCAGCAAAGAGTCACAGGGGAATGAAGCTTTCTTT. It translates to CASSKESQGNEAFF.

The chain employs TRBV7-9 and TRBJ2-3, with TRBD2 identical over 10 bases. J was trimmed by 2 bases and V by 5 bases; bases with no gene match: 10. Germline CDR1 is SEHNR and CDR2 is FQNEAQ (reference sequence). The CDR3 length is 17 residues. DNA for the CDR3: TGTGCCAGCAGCCCGATCAAACTAGCGGGGACCACAGATACGCAGTATTTT. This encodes CASSPIKLAGTTDTQYF. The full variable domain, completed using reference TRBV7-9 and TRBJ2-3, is DTGVSQNPRHKITKRGQNVTFRCDPISEHNRLYWYRQTLGQGPEFLTYFQNEAQLEKSRLLSDRFSAERPKGSFSTLEIQRTEQGDSAMYLCASSPIKLAGTTDTQYFGPGTRLTVL.

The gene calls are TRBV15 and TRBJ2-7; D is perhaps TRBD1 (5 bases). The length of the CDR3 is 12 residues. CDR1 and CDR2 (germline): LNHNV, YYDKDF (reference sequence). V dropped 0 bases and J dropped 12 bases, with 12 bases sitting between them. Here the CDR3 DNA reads TGTGCCACCAGCAGAGATAGGGGCCGGACGTACTTC. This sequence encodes CATSRDRGRTYF.